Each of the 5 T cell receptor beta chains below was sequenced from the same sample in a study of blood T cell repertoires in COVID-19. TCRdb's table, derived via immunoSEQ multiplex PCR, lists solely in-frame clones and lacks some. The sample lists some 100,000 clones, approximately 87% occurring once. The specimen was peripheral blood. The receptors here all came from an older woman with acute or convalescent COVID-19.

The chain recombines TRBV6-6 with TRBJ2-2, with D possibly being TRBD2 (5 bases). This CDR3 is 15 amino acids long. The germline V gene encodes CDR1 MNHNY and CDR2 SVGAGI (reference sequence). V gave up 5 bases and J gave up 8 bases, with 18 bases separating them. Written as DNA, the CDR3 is TGTGCCAGCAGTGTGACGGGATTTCCGCAGGGGGAGCTGTTTTTT. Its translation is CASSVTGFPQGELFF.

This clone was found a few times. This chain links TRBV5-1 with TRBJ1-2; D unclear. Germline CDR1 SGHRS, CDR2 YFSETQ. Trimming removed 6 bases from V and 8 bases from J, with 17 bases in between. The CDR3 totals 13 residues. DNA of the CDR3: TGCGCCAGCAAGTCCGAGGGTCGGAGAGGCTACACCTTC. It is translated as CASKSEGRRGYTF.

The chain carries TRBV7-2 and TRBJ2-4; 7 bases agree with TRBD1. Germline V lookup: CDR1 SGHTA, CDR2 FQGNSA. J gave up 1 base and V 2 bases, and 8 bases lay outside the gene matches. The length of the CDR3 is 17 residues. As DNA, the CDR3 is TGTGCCAGCAGCTTACGTTGGGCAGGGGGTGCCAAAAACATTCAGTACTTC. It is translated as CASSLRWAGGAKNIQYF.

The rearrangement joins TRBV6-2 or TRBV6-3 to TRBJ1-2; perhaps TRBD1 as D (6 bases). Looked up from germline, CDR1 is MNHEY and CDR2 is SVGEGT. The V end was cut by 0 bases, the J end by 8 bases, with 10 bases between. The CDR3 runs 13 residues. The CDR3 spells CASSYSRGSGYTF. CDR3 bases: TGTGCCAGCAGTTACTCGAGGGGGTCAGGCTACACCTTC.

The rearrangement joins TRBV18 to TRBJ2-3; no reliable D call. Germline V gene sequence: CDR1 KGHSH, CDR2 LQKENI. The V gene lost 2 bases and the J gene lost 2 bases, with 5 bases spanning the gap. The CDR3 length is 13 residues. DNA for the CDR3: TGTGCCAGCTCACCAGACTCCACAGATACGCAGTATTTT. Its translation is CASSPDSTDTQYF.